What follows is one TCR beta chain and its context. The antigen is not known. The whole isolated RNA underwent reverse transcription, so sequencing captured expressed TCRB transcripts. Repertoires were generated with immunoSEQ multiplex PCR, while TCRdb's copy carries only in-frame clones and drops some. The data show 350,000 to 450,000 clones, 14% seen once. This record comes from a study of beta chain features in type 1 diabetes. This CDR3 has 16 residues. V dropped 3 bases and J dropped 3 bases, with 15 bases sitting between them. Germline CDR1 is PRHDT and CDR2 is FYEKMQ (reference sequence). Points from the study as a whole: Naive, central memory and Treg TCRB repertoires appeared more alike in patients than in healthy donors.

The sequenced sample consisted of naive CD4+ T cells from blood. The chain is built from TRBV13 and TRBJ2-1; weak D call: TRBD1 (6 bases). The receptor's source is a man aged 25-40 years in good health. The CDR3 loop is CASSFGRDIVYNEQFF. The CDR3 DNA is TGTGCCAGCAGCTTCGGACGGGACATTGTCTACAATGAGCAGTTCTTC.